This TCR beta chain appears in the sequencing data of a study of CD8 T cells in Susac syndrome. The CDR3 contains 14 residues. Germline loops: CDR1 DFQATT, CDR2 SNEGSKA (reference sequence). Trimming pared 6 bases from V and 0 bases from J, leaving 11 bases between. Sequencing of TCR beta drew on CD8+ and CD4+ T cells from blood. After extraction with the RNeasy kit, about 0.5 to 1 ug of the RNA was reverse transcribed using random hexamers. One entry per CDR3 protein, called by TCRdb with MiXCR from the immunoSEQ multiplex PCR reads. Of 150,000 to 200,000 distinct CDR3 sequences detected, 85% to 95% appear once; the ten largest clones hold approximately 0.11%.

The sequence came from a human donor with Susac syndrome. Input material: CD4+ T cells from PBMCs. V is TRBV20-1 and J is TRBJ1-4, with no clear D. The CDR3, as DNA: TGCAGTGCCACCGACGGTGCAACTAATGAAAAACTGTTTTTT. Its translation: CSATDGATNEKLFF.